The clone carrying this T cell receptor (beta chain) has only a few counts. Antigen: not known. This sample is drawn from a study of vaccination effects on CD4 cells after COVID-19. About the study: It was two doses of either the BNT162b2 or mRNA-1273 vaccine that participants received. Each well held 1.5 million to 2 million PBMC cultured with about 9.1 ug/ml peptides and roughly 11 IU/ml IL-2.

Germline trimming cut 5 bases from V and 5 bases from J; bases unmatched to any gene: 8. CDR1 is MDHEN, CDR2 SYDVKM, per germline. CDR3 length equals 14 residues. With 10 days of culture completed, CD4+ T cells were isolated. Their SARS-CoV-2 infection, verified by PCR, occurred between March and December 2020. Profiling relied on immunoSEQ multiplex PCR, and the TCRdb table lists in-frame clones only, not all of them. The sample contains about 46,000 clones, approximately 74% of which appear only once. General study results and limits: Vaccine-induced new clones formed most post-vaccine spike-reactive clones in convalescents.

The rearrangement uses TRBV28 and TRBJ2-5, with 7 bases matching TRBD1. The clonotype comes from a human donor who had a prior SARS-CoV-2 infection. The sequencing used CD4+ T cells from PBMCs cultured without peptide, collected before COVID-19 vaccination. The CDR3 region is CASSPRTGSETQYF. DNA for the CDR3: TGTGCCAGCAGTCCCCGGACAGGTTCGGAGACCCAGTACTTC.